This T cell receptor (beta chain) was found in a study of blood T cell repertoires in COVID-19. The V and J ends lost 1 base and 5 bases respectively, with 14 bases between them. The CDR3 sequence is 16 residues long. CDR1 is SEHNR and CDR2 is FQNEAQ in the germline V gene (reference sequence). Here immunoSEQ multiplex PCR was the method, and the copy in TCRdb shows in-frame clones only, minus some. This repertoire shows around 84,000 clones, roughly 89% found once; its top ten account for around 4.5%. The rearrangement uses TRBV7-9 and TRBJ1-4, with D possibly being TRBD1 (5 bases). The sample taken for sequencing was peripheral blood. The source of this sequence is a man aged 50 or older with active COVID-19. CDR3: CASSLGGFHENEKLFF. The CDR3 DNA reads as TGTGCCAGCAGCTTAGGGGGCTTCCACGAGAATGAAAAACTGTTTTTT.